The 19 T cell receptor beta chains below all came from one sample that was sequenced in a study of T cells expressing NK-cell markers. TCRdb reprocessed the 5' RACE reads and keeps a single row for each CDR3 protein, giving no DNA. With 300,000 to 500,000 distinct CDR3 sequences in the sample, the ten largest clones hold approximately 11%. Sequenced: blood T cells: a sorted CD56 or NKG2C T cell subset, CD4+ or CD8+ T cells, or bulk PBMC T cells (not recorded which). The origin of the receptors is a woman aged 50 to 60 in good health.

This chain joins TRBV5-1 and TRBJ2-3; TCRdb reports TRBD2, a call that lacks DNA to check it against. CDR3 size: 14 residues. Germline V gene sequence: CDR1 SGHRS, CDR2 YFSETQ. The CDR3: CASSLASSGSTQYF.

The chain joins TRBV29-1 to TRBJ2-7; TCRdb selects TRBD2, and the lack of DNA leaves this call unchecked. CDR1 is SQVTM, CDR2 ANQGSEA, per germline. The CDR3 extends over 15 amino acids. CDR3 sequence reads: CSVVGTGLVTYEQYF.

The J gene is TRBJ2-7, the V gene TRBV7-9; the TCRdb call, TRBD2, lacks DNA for checking. CDR1 and CDR2 (germline): SEHNR, FQNEAQ (reference sequence). CDR3 size: 12 residues. CDR3 amino acids: CASSLARGMQYF. Combining the CDR3 with reference TRBV7-9 and TRBJ2-7 gives the whole variable domain DTGVSQNPRHKITKRGQNVTFRCDPISEHNRLYWYRQTLGQGPEFLTYFQNEAQLEKSRLLSDRFSAERPKGSFSTLEIQRTEQGDSAMYLCASSLARGMQYFGPGTRLTVT.

This rearrangement joins TRBV5-1 to TRBJ1-2; no DNA is available, so the TRBD1 call from TCRdb remains unchecked. The CDR3 extends over 14 amino acids. Germline values: CDR1 SGHRS, CDR2 YFSETQ. The CDR3 is CASSSRQGDYGYTF.

V gene TRBV20-1 combines with J gene TRBJ2-3; TCRdb's D gene call, TRBD2, goes unchecked for lack of DNA. This CDR3 contains 17 residues. Germline V lookup: CDR1 DFQATT, CDR2 SNEGSKA (reference sequence). This chain's CDR3 is CSARTNYWRADTDTQYF.

J is TRBJ1-6 and V is TRBV27. Germline V gene data show CDR1 as MNHEY and CDR2 as SMNVEV (reference sequence). The CDR3 contains 13 residues. The CDR3: CASSTGRGSPLHF.

The chain uses TRBV3-1 and TRBJ2-2; the TCRdb call, TRBD2, lacks DNA for checking. Germline V lookup: CDR1 LGHDT, CDR2 YNNKEL (reference sequence). This CDR3 has 15 residues. CDR3 region: CASSLSGSGTGELFF.

The gene calls are TRBV20-1 and TRBJ2-2; checking the TCRdb D call of TRBD1 is not possible without DNA. Per the germline V gene, CDR1 is DFQATT and CDR2 is SNEGSKA (reference sequence). This CDR3 spans 14 amino acids. This chain's CDR3 is CSAKGALNTGELFF.

The V and J genes are TRBV14 and TRBJ2-2. Germline CDR1 is SGHDN and CDR2 is FVKESK. This CDR3 is 14 amino acids long. This CDR3 is CASSQDTFTGELFF.

The chain joins TRBV25-1 to TRBJ2-3; the D gene TCRdb calls, TRBD1, cannot be checked with no DNA. Germline V gene data show CDR1 as MGHDK and CDR2 as SYGVNS. The CDR3 has 16 amino acids. The CDR3 sequence is CASSESTGGVTDTQYF.

The chain joins TRBV5-5 to TRBJ1-6; the D call of TRBD1 rests on TCRdb alone, since no DNA is present to check it. This CDR3 spans 16 amino acids. Germline CDR1 and CDR2: SGHKS and YYEKEE (reference sequence). The CDR3 is CASSLGQASYNSPLHF.

The chain combines TRBV29-1 with TRBJ2-3; there is no DNA to check the TCRdb D call of TRBD2. CDR1 and CDR2 (germline): SQVTM, ANQGSEA. The CDR3 has 13 amino acids. The CDR3 protein is CSTGGPHGDTQYF.

V and J are TRBV21-1 and TRBJ2-1; without DNA, the TCRdb call of TRBD2 cannot be checked. TRBV21-1 is a pseudogene locus. The CDR3 sequence is 17 residues long. CDR3 sequence reads: CASSSKRWLAGYNEQFF.

The chain links TRBV20-1 to TRBJ2-1; the TCRdb D gene call, TRBD2, has no DNA to confirm it. The CDR3 spans 17 residues. The germline CDR1 and CDR2 sequences are DFQATT and SNEGSKA (reference sequence). The CDR3 protein is CSARGELAGPAYNEQFF.

This chain connects TRBV18 to TRBJ2-1; TCRdb gives TRBD2 as the D gene, but with no DNA this cannot be confirmed. Per the germline V gene, CDR1 is KGHSH and CDR2 is LQKENI. CDR3 length: 16 residues. This CDR3 is CASSRVAESSYNEQFF.

The chain is built from TRBV27 and TRBJ2-2; TCRdb's D call of TRBD1 is untestable without DNA. The V gene's germline CDR1 is MNHEY and CDR2 SMNVEV (reference sequence). The CDR3 sequence is 17 residues long. CDR3 residues: CASSRQGESANTGELFF.

The rearrangement links TRBV6-1 to TRBJ1-2. In germline, CDR1 is MNHNS, CDR2 SASEGT. This CDR3 is built from 12 residues. CDR3 region: CASSGSNYGYTF.

V is TRBV29-1 and J is TRBJ2-5. The CDR3 spans 13 residues. Looked up from germline, CDR1 is SQVTM and CDR2 is ANQGSEA. The CDR3 region is CSVVPGGQETQYF.

The chain joins TRBV12-3 or TRBV12-4 to TRBJ2-2; the D gene TCRdb calls, TRBD1, cannot be checked with no DNA. CDR3 length equals 15 residues. Here the CDR3 reads CASSPRLGATGELFF.